A single sample is the source of the 2 T cell receptor beta chains below, sequenced in a study of blood T cell repertoires in COVID-19. Data came from immunoSEQ multiplex PCR; TCRdb stores just in-frame clones and leaves some out. The sample records 150,000 or so clones, roughly four fifths being singletons. Sequencing was performed on peripheral blood. These receptors all come from a human donor with acute or convalescent COVID-19. The donor label of this sample is uncertain.

The rearrangement links TRBV3-1 (or the pseudogene TRBV3-2) to TRBJ2-1, with 8 positions matching TRBD2. This CDR3 comprises 15 residues. Losses at the gene ends were 1 base for V and 6 bases for J; bases not matched to a gene: 5. The V gene's germline CDR1 is LGHDT and CDR2 YNNKEL (reference sequence). The CDR3 sequence: CASSQAGGQANEQFF. CDR3 in DNA: TGTGCCAGCAGCCAAGCGGGGGGGCAAGCCAATGAGCAGTTCTTC.

The chain uses TRBV10-2 and TRBJ2-7; TRBD1 matches 7 bases. V lost 5 bases, J lost 2 bases, and 3 bases stayed unmatched. The CDR3 length is 13 residues. The germline CDR1 and CDR2 sequences are WSHSY and SAAADI. The CDR3 nucleotides read TGCGCCAGCAGTTGGGACAGCACCTACGAGCAGTACTTC. This translates into CASSWDSTYEQYF.